The 19 T cell receptor beta chains given below trace back to one sample, sequenced in a study of cytomegalovirus exposure and HLA in healthy donors. Vbeta (60) and Jbeta (13) primers were used in the PCR. Using immunoSEQ multiplex PCR, the repertoire was profiled, and TCRdb retains in-frame clones only, with some absent. Of 100,000 to 150,000 clones in the sample, around four fifths are singletons; the top ten hold around 1.6%. The sample was PBMCs. These receptors were obtained from a female donor in good health and CMV-seronegative.

The chain joins TRBV7-9 to TRBJ2-5; 10 bases line up with TRBD2. The CDR3 length is 13 residues. Looked up from germline, CDR1 is SEHNR and CDR2 is FQNEAQ (reference sequence). The V gene end was trimmed by 7 bases and the J gene end by 5 bases; junction bases not matched to a gene: 4. The CDR3 sequence is CASTLAGAETQYF. In DNA, the CDR3 is TGTGCCAGCACGCTAGCGGGAGCGGAGACCCAGTACTTC.

The gene calls are TRBV4-3 and TRBJ2-7; the match to TRBD1 covers 7 bases. This CDR3 is built from 15 residues. The germline V gene encodes CDR1 LGHNA and CDR2 YSLEER. Germline trimming cut 3 bases from V and 4 bases from J; bases unmatched to any gene: 9. The CDR3 sequence is CASSHSRGGNYEQYF. The DNA for the CDR3 is TGCGCCAGCAGCCATTCGAGAGGGGGCAATTACGAGCAGTACTTC.

The table lists this clone with a few counts. The genes are TRBV5-6 and TRBJ1-2; a possible D gene is TRBD1 (5 bases). Germline CDR1 is SGHDT and CDR2 is YYEEEE. There are 16 residues in the CDR3. V was clipped by 1 base and J by 2 bases, with 15 bases between them. CDR3 DNA sequence: TGTGCCAGCAGCTTGTTATCGCAGGGCCTCAACTATGGCTACACCTTC. It is translated as CASSLLSQGLNYGYTF.

The J gene is TRBJ2-3, the V gene TRBV28, with D maybe TRBD1 (6 bases). Germline V gene lookup returns CDR1 MDHEN and CDR2 SYDVKM. The CDR3 sequence is 13 residues long. Trimming took 7 bases from V and 4 from J, leaving 12 bases between them. The DNA for the CDR3 is TGTGCCAGCAATAGGGGGTGGGCAGATACGCAGTATTTT. This sequence encodes CASNRGWADTQYF.

This clone was recorded a few times. The chain joins TRBV27 to TRBJ1-1; a possible D gene is TRBD1 (6 bases). The CDR3 has 14 residues. In germline, CDR1 is MNHEY, CDR2 SMNVEV (reference sequence). The V gene lost 2 bases and the J gene lost 4 bases, with 11 bases spanning the gap. The CDR3 DNA is TGTGCCAGCAGTTTACGACAGGAGAGCACTGAAGCTTTCTTT. Translation: CASSLRQESTEAFF.

The chain is built from TRBV29-1 and TRBJ1-2; no clear D. This CDR3 is 12 amino acids long. The V gene's germline CDR1 is SQVTM and CDR2 ANQGSEA. Trimming shortened V by 3 bases and J by 8 bases, and 13 bases separated the two germline ends. The CDR3 reads CSVEWPKEGYTF. The CDR3 nucleotides are TGCAGCGTTGAGTGGCCGAAGGAGGGCTACACCTTC.

The V gene is TRBV7-2, the J gene TRBJ2-1, with D possibly TRBD2 on 6 matching bases. The CDR3 loop spans 13 amino acids. Germline CDR1 SGHTA, CDR2 FQGNSA. The ends were cut back, 3 bases at V and 6 bases at J, with 9 bases in the middle. The DNA for the CDR3 is TGTGCCAGCAGCTTTATGGGGGGCAATGAGCAGTTCTTC. This translates into CASSFMGGNEQFF.

This chain uses TRBV6-1 with TRBJ2-3; D might be TRBD1 (5 bases). The germline V gene has CDR1 MNHNS and CDR2 SASEGT. There are 17 residues in the CDR3. The V end lost 3 bases, the J end lost 6 bases, and 22 bases lay between the germline ends. The CDR3 sequence: CASSDPHSQVSVDTQYF. The CDR3, as DNA: TGTGCCAGCAGTGATCCCCACTCACAGGTATCGGTCGATACGCAGTATTTT.

DNA of the CDR3: TGCAGCGTTGAGGAGGCTGGGGCCAACGTCCTGACTTTC. This translates into CSVEEAGANVLTF. The rearrangement joins TRBV29-1 to TRBJ2-6; D is possibly TRBD2 (5 bases). CDR1 SQVTM and CDR2 ANQGSEA come from the germline V gene. Trimming removed 3 bases at V and 2 bases at J, with 5 bases between. The CDR3 runs 13 residues.

The chain employs TRBV29-1 and TRBJ2-5; 7 bases align to TRBD2. The CDR3 contains 14 residues. The germline V gene encodes CDR1 SQVTM and CDR2 ANQGSEA. V gave up 4 bases and J gave up 6 bases; unmatched junction bases: 11. As DNA, the CDR3 is TGCAGCGTTGGGGAGGGCGGACAAGCAAAGACCCAGTACTTC. This translates into CSVGEGGQAKTQYF.

The chain couples TRBV25-1 to TRBJ1-4; possibly TRBD1 for D (5 bases). Trimming stripped 6 bases from V and 4 bases from J, with 12 bases between. This CDR3 region has 14 residues. CDR1 is MGHDK and CDR2 is SYGVNS in the germline V gene. CDR3: CASSERGGNEKLFF. The CDR3 DNA sequence: TGTGCCAGCAGCGAACGGGGGGGTAATGAAAAACTGTTTTTT. The full variable domain, its missing parts supplied by reference TRBV25-1 and TRBJ1-4, is EADIYQTPRYLVIGTGKKITLECSQTMGHDKMYWYQQDPGMELHLIHYSYGVNSTEKGDLSSESTVSRIRTEHFPLTLESARPSHTSQYLCASSERGGNEKLFFGSGTQLSVL.

Details on this clone: Other nucleotide sequences from this sample produce the same CDR3. The CDR3 is CASRPDRGNQPQHF. In nucleotides, the CDR3 is TGCGCCAGCAGACCGGACAGGGGGAATCAGCCCCAGCATTTT. This rearrangement joins TRBV5-1 to TRBJ1-5; TRBD1 aligns across 10 bases. V lost 5 bases, J lost 4 bases, and 3 bases stayed unmatched. CDR3 length: 14 amino acids. Germline CDR1 reads SGHRS; CDR2 reads YFSETQ.

V gene TRBV30 combines with J gene TRBJ2-1; 9 bases match TRBD2. Germline lookup yields CDR1 GTSNPN and CDR2 SVGIG (reference sequence). CDR3 length: 12 residues. The V gene end was trimmed by 2 bases and the J gene end by 7 bases; junction bases not matched to a gene: 0. The CDR3 here is CAWSTSGNEQFF. The CDR3 nucleotides are TGTGCCTGGAGTACTAGCGGGAATGAGCAGTTCTTC.

The chain couples TRBV4-3 to TRBJ1-2, with 8 bases aligning to TRBD1. The CDR3 is made up of 17 amino acids. The germline gives CDR1 LGHNA, CDR2 YSLEER. The ends lost 4 bases at V and 3 bases at J; junction bases unmatched: 13. CDR3 coding DNA: TGCGCCAGCAGCCTACTCACGGACAGGGAAGACCACTATGGCTACACCTTC. Amino acids: CASSLLTDREDHYGYTF.

The chain links TRBV5-1 to TRBJ2-1; 7 bases line up with TRBD1. Looked up from germline, CDR1 is SGHRS and CDR2 is YFSETQ. V lost 1 base and J lost 2; bases outside the gene matches: 3. The CDR3 spans 15 residues. The CDR3 protein is CASSLTGTAYNEQFF. The CDR3 DNA is TGCGCCAGCAGCTTGACCGGGACAGCCTACAATGAGCAGTTCTTC.

This chain uses TRBV28 with TRBJ2-4; D unclear. The V end lost 5 bases, the J end lost 3 bases, and 17 bases lay between the germline ends. Germline loops: CDR1 MDHEN, CDR2 SYDVKM. CDR3 size: 16 residues. The CDR3 protein is CASSGLGAVVKNIQYF. In DNA, the CDR3 is TGTGCCAGCAGTGGTCTGGGCGCAGTCGTCAAAAACATTCAGTACTTC.

The CDR3 loop is CASSYQGQHGYTF. CDR3 in DNA: TGTGCCAGCAGTTACCAGGGACAGCATGGCTACACCTTC. The chain joins TRBV6-5 to TRBJ1-2; 7 positions match TRBD1. Germline V gene sequence: CDR1 MNHEY, CDR2 SVGAGI. This CDR3 has 13 residues. Losses at the gene ends were 2 bases for V and 6 bases for J; bases not matched to a gene: 3.

J is TRBJ1-5 and V is TRBV19; D is unclear. The V end was cut by 4 bases, the J end by 7 bases, with 17 bases between. Germline CDR1 reads LNHDA; CDR2 reads SQIVND (reference sequence). The CDR3 is made up of 15 amino acids. In nucleotides, the CDR3 is TGTGCCAGTAGTAGGGGAGCGGGTTCAGACCAGCCCCAGCATTTT. Protein sequence: CASSRGAGSDQPQHF.

The rearrangement uses TRBV5-4 and TRBJ2-7, with TRBD1 matching over 8 bases. From germline, CDR1 is SGHNT and CDR2 YYREEE (reference sequence). V was clipped by 4 bases and J by 6 bases; unmatched bases: 12. The CDR3 sequence is 15 residues long. The CDR3 DNA reads TGTGCCAGCAGCCTAGGACAGGGAAGGACCCTCGAGCAGTACTTC. Its translation: CASSLGQGRTLEQYF.